The clone carrying this T cell receptor beta chain was seen at least ten times. Its antigen remains unknown. Investigators prepared the TCR beta libraries by applying iRepertoire HTBI primers and Arm-PCR of CDR3 regions. From the multiplex PCR reads, TCRdb called clonotypes with MiXCR, one entry per CDR3 protein. Seen here are roughly 430,000 distinct CDR3 sequences, roughly 23% observed once, and the top ten hold approximately 14%. The data belong to a study of regulatory T cells in long-lasting Graves disease. Study outcomes and limitations: The study found lower TCR diversity in persistent Graves' patients than in newly diagnosed ones. Accuracy was perhaps lowered by the small sample size. Rather than thyroid tissue, only peripheral blood underwent study.

This CDR3 comprises 13 residues. Germline V gene sequence: CDR1 SGHTA, CDR2 FQGTGA. The trim removed 8 bases at V and 8 bases at J, leaving 10 bases unmatched. Time point meaning: persistent/refractory GD, antithyroid drugs over 5 years with positive TRAb. Generation of the TCR library employed RNA extracted from PBMCs. Clinicians diagnosed Graves' disease using American Thyroid Association guidelines. The sequenced sample was peripheral blood mononuclear cells (PBMCs), obtained when the disease was refractory, from a patient treated with antithyroid drugs. The chain employs TRBV7-3 and TRBJ1-2; TRBD1 matches 8 bases. This clonotype was sampled from a female donor with Graves disease. The chain's CDR3 is CASSLQGDRGYTF. In DNA, the CDR3 is TGTGCCAGCTCCTTACAGGGGGATAGGGGCTACACCTTC.